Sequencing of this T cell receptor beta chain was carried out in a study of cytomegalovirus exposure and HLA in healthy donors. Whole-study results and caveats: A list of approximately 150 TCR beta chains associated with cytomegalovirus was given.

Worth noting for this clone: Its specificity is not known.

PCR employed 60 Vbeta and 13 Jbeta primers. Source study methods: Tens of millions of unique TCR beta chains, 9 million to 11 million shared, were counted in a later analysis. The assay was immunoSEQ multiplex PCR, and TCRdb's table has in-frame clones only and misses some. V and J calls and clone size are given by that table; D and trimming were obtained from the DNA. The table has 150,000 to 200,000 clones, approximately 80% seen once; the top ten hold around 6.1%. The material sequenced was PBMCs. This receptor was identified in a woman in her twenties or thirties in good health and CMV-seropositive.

CDR3 bases: TGTGCCAGCAGCTTAGACGGGCAGGGAAGATCCGAGCAGTACTTC. This encodes CASSLDGQGRSEQYF. J is TRBJ2-7 and V is TRBV11-3, with a possible D match to TRBD1 (5 bases). Germline CDR1 reads SGHNT; CDR2 reads YENEEA. The CDR3 contains 15 residues. The ends were cut back, 0 bases at V and 6 bases at J, with 15 bases in the middle.